A selection of T cell receptor beta chains follows, all from one sample in a study of cytomegalovirus exposure and HLA in healthy donors. TCRdb keeps only in-frame clones here, not all; method: immunoSEQ multiplex PCR. Of tens of thousands of clones listed, around 87% were seen once; the top ten hold about 8%. The sample consisted of PBMCs. All receptors derive from a woman in her 40s in good health and CMV-seropositive. The CDR3 runs from the conserved cysteine through the conserved F or W. Fields, in order: D gene, clone size, J gene, V gene, CDR3 DNA, CDR3 protein. The D gene is left open where the match is weak. Expanded clones are given a class, and other clones once, few, many or no size at all.

TRBD2,NA,TRBJ2-1,TRBV29-1,TGCACCCAGGGAGGGCCCGACGGGGAGTTCTTC,CTQGGPDGEFF
NA,few,TRBJ2-3,TRBV7-9,TGTGCCAGCAGCTTAAGTAGTTCAGATACGCAGTATTTT,CASSLSSSDTQYF
TRBD1,few,TRBJ2-5,TRBV28,TGTGCCAGCAGCTTAGGGACAGGGGCTCGCGGGGAGACCCAGTACTTC,CASSLGTGARGETQYF
NA,once,TRBJ2-5,TRBV30,TGTGCCTGGAGTGGGCAGGGGTGGGAGACCCAGTACTTC,CAWSGQGWETQYF
TRBD1,NA,TRBJ1-5,TRBV6-1,TGTGCCAGCAGTGGGCACAGGACAGGGGGTGGTATCAATCAGCCCCAGCATTTT,CASSGHRTGGGINQPQHF
TRBD2,NA,TRBJ2-3,TRBV27,TGTGCCAGCAGTTTTGGCGGGAGAGGGTGGGGCACAGATACGCAGTATTTT,CASSFGGRGWGTDTQYF
NA,NA,TRBJ2-7,TRBV6-5,TGTGCCAGCAATCGAGTGGGGAGCGGCGAGCAGTACTTC,CASNRVGSGEQYF
NA,NA,TRBJ2-5,TRBV11-2,TGTGCCAGCAGCAGAGGACAGACCGAGACCCAGTACTTC,CASSRGQTETQYF
NA,NA,TRBJ2-3,TRBV27,TGTGCCAGCAGATCTAGCACAGATACGCAGTATTTT,CASRSSTDTQYF
NA,few,TRBJ2-5,TRBV2,TGTGCCAGCAGTGAGTTAGGGGTAGAGACCCAGTACTTC,CASSELGVETQYF
NA,NA,TRBJ2-4,TRBV7-2,TGTGCCAGCAGCTTAGGTCGGGAGATAAACATTCAGTACTTC,CASSLGREINIQYF
NA,medium-sized,TRBJ1-1,TRBV27,TGTGCCAGCAGTTCCCTTCCCCTGACTGAAGCTTTCTTT,CASSSLPLTEAFF
NA,NA,TRBJ1-1,TRBV6-1,TGTGCCAGCAGTGAAGCCCTGACGAGGGGAGGTGGGACTGAAGCTTTCTTT,CASSEALTRGGGTEAFF
NA,once,TRBJ1-1,TRBV7-2,TGTGCCAGCAGCCAATCCAGGAATACGAACACTGAAGCTTTCTTT,CASSQSRNTNTEAFF
TRBD1,NA,TRBJ1-2,TRBV10-1,TGCGCCAGCAGTGAGGGGACAGGGGCTGGCTACACCTTC,CASSEGTGAGYTF
NA,NA,TRBJ2-3,TRBV2,TGTGCCGTCAACCGGGATCTAACCTCAGATACGCAGTATTTT,CAVNRDLTSDTQYF
TRBD1,NA,TRBJ2-7,TRBV18,TGTGCCAGCTCTTCCGGGACAGGGGCCGAGCAGTACTTC,CASSSGTGAEQYF
NA,few,TRBJ2-7,TRBV6-5,TGTGCCAGCACACTAGATGGACGGTCCTACGAGCAGTACTTC,CASTLDGRSYEQYF
NA,few,TRBJ2-6,TRBV15,TGTGCCACCAGCAGAGATCGCCCCAGGGTGGACGGGGCCAACGTCCTGACTTTC,CATSRDRPRVDGANVLTF
TRBD1,NA,TRBJ2-1,TRBV6-5,TGTGCCAGCAGTTACTCGACCCAGGGGGAAAATGAGCAGTTCTTC,CASSYSTQGENEQFF
NA,NA,TRBJ2-1,TRBV28,TGTGCCAGCAGTTTAGGCGGTAGCTCCTACAATGAGCAGTTCTTC,CASSLGGSSYNEQFF
NA,NA,TRBJ1-1,TRBV27,TGTGCCAGCAGTTTACAGTTGAACACTGAAGCTTTCTTT,CASSLQLNTEAFF
NA,NA,TRBJ2-1,TRBV7-2,TGTGCCAGCAGCTATGGCCGCTCGTCCTACAATGAGCAGTTCTTC,CASSYGRSSYNEQFF
TRBD2,NA,TRBJ2-1,TRBV18,TGTGCCAGCTCACTAAGGACTAGCGGGGGCAATGAGCAGTTCTTC,CASSLRTSGGNEQFF
NA,NA,TRBJ1-1,TRBV28,TGTGCCAGCAGTTTTCTGGGGAGGTCTGAAGCTTTCTTT,CASSFLGRSEAFF
NA,NA,TRBJ2-7,TRBV4-2,TGTGCCAGCAGCCAAGAATCATCCTCGGGCGAGCAGTACTTC,CASSQESSSGEQYF
NA,NA,TRBJ1-5,TRBV2,TGTGCCAGCAGTGAAAATGGAGCCGGTCAGCCCCAGCATTTT,CASSENGAGQPQHF
NA,NA,TRBJ2-1,TRBV7-2,TGTGCCAGCAGCACAGTTGGCCGCCAGCAGTTCTTC,CASSTVGRQQFF